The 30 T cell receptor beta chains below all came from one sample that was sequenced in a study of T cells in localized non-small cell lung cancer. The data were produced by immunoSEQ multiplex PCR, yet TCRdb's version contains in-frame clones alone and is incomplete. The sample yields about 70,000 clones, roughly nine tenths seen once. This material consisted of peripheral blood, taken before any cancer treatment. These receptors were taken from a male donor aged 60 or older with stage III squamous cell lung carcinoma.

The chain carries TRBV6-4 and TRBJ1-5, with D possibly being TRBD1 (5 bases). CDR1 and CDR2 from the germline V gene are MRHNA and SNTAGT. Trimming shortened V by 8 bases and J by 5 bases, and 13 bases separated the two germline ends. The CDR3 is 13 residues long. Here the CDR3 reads CASSFGADQPQHF. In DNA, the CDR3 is TGTGCCAGCTCATTCGGGGCTGATCAGCCCCAGCATTTT.

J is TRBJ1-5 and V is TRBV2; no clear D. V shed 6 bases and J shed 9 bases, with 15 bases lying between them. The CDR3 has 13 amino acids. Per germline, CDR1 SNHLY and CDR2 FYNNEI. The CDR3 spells CASRPGPSGPQHF. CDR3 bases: TGTGCCAGCAGACCTGGGCCCTCGGGGCCCCAGCATTTT.

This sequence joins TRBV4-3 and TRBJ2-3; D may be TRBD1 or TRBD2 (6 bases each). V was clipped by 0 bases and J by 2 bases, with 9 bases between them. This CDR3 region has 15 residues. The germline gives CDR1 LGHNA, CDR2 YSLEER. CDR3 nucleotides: TGCGCCAGCAGCCAAGACAGGGGACTCACAGATACGCAGTATTTT. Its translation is CASSQDRGLTDTQYF.

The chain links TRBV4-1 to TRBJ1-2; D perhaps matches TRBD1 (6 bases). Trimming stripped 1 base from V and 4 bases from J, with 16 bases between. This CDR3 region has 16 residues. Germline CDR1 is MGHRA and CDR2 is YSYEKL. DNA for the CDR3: TGCGCCAGCAGCCAAGGGCGGGGGCAGATAGGCTATGGCTACACCTTC. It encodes CASSQGRGQIGYGYTF.

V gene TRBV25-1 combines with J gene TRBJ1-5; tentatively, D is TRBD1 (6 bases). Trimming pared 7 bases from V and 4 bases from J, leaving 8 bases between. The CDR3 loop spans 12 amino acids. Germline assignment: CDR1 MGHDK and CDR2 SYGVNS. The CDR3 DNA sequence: TGTGCCAGCAACAGGGCGAATCAGCCCCAGCATTTT. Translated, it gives CASNRANQPQHF.

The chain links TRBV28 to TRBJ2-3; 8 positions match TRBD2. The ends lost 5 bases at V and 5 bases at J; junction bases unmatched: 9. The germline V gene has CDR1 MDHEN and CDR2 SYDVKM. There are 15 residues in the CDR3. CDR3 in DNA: TGTGCCAGCAGTGGGGGTAGCGGGGTGGTAGATACGCAGTATTTT. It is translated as CASSGGSGVVDTQYF.

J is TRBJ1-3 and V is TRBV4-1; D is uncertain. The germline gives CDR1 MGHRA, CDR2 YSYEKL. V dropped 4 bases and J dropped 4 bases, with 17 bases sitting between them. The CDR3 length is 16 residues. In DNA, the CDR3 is TGCGCCAGCAGCCCGTTCCGGGGTGAAAGGGGAAACACCATATATTTT. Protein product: CASSPFRGERGNTIYF.

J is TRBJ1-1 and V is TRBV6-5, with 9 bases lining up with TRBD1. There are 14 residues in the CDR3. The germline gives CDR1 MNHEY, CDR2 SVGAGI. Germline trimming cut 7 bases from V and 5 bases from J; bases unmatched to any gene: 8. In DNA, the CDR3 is TGTGCCAGCACCAAATTAGACAGGGGGACTGAAGCTTTCTTT. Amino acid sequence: CASTKLDRGTEAFF.

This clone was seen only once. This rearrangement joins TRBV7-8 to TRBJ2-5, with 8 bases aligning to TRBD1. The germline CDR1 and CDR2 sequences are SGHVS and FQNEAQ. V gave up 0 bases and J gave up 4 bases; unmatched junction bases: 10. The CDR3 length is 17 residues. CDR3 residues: CASSLARRTGSGETQYF. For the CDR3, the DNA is TGTGCCAGCAGCTTAGCTAGGCGGACAGGGAGTGGAGAGACCCAGTACTTC.

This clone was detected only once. The CDR3 is CASSITRDNHGYTF. The CDR3 bases are TGTGCCAGTAGTATCACCCGGGACAACCATGGCTACACCTTC. V and J are TRBV19 and TRBJ1-2; D possibly corresponds to TRBD1 (6 bases). Trimming stripped 3 bases from V and 6 bases from J, with 14 bases between. Germline V gene data show CDR1 as LNHDA and CDR2 as SQIVND (reference sequence). The CDR3 has 14 amino acids.

CDR3 nucleotide sequence: TGTGCCAGCAGTTACGGACAGTTCTCTGGGGCCAACGTCCTGACTTTC. Residues: CASSYGQFSGANVLTF. The chain links TRBV6-5 to TRBJ2-6; tentative D call: TRBD1 (6 bases). Trimming stripped 2 bases from V and 0 bases from J, with 8 bases between. The CDR3 runs to 16 residues. The germline CDR1 and CDR2 sequences are MNHEY and SVGAGI.

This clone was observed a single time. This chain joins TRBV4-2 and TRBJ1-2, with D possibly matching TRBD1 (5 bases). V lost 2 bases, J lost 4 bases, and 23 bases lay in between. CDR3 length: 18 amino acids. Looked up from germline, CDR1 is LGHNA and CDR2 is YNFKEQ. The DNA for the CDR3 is TGTGCCAGCAGCCAAAACTCTGGACAAACGCCAAGGAGCTATGGCTACACCTTC. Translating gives CASSQNSGQTPRSYGYTF.

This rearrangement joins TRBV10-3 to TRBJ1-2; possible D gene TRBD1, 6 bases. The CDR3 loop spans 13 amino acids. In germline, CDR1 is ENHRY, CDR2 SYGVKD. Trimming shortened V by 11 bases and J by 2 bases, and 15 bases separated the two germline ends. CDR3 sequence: CAATTGVNYGYTF. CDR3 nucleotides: TGTGCCGCGACGACAGGCGTGAACTATGGCTACACCTTC.

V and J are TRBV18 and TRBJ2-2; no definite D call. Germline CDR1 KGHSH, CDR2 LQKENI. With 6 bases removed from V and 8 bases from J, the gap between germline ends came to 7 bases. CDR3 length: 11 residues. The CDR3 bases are TGTGCCAGCTCCCTCCTTGGGGAGCTGTTTTTT. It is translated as CASSLLGELFF.

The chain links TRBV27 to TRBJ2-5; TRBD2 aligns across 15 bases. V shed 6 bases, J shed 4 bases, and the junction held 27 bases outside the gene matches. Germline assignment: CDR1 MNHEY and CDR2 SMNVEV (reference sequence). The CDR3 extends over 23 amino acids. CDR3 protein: CASSSLPLGTSGGPGPPRETQYF. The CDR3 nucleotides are TGTGCCAGCAGCTCCCTACCCCTCGGGACTAGCGGGGGGCCAGGTCCCCCAAGAGAGACCCAGTACTTC.

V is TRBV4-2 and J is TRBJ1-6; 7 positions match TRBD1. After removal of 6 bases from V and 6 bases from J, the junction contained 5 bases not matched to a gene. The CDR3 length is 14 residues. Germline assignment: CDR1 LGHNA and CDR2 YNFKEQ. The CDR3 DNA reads TGTGCCAGCAGTCGCTACAGGGGTAATTCACCCCTCCACTTT. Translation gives CASSRYRGNSPLHF.

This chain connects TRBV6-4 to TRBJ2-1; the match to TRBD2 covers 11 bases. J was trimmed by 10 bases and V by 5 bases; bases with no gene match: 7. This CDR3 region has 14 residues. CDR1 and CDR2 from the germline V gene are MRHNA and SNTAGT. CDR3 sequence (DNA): TGTGCCAGCAGTCCCCTTAGCGGGGGGGACGAGCAGTTCTTC. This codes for CASSPLSGGDEQFF.

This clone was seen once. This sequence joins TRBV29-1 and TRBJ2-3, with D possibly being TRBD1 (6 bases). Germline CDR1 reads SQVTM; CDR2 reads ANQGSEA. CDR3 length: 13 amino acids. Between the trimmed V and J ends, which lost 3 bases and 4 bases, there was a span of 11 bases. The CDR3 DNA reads TGCAGCGTTGACGGACAGACGGCAGATACGCAGTATTTT. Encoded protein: CSVDGQTADTQYF.

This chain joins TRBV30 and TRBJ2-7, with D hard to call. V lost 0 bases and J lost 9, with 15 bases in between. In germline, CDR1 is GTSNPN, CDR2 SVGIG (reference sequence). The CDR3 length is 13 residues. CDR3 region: CAWSVNPPTRQYF. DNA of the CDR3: TGTGCCTGGAGTGTAAATCCCCCAACCAGGCAGTACTTC.

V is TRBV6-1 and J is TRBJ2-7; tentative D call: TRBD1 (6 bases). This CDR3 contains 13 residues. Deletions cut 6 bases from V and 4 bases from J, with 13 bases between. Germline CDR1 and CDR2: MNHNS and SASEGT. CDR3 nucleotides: TGTGCCAGCAGCCTCGAGGACAGTTACGAGCAGTACTTC. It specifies CASSLEDSYEQYF.

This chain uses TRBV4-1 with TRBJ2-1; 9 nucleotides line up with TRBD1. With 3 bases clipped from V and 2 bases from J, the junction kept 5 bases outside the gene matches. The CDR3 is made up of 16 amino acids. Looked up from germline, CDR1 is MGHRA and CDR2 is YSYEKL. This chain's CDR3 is CASSHGGDRAYNEQFF. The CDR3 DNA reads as TGCGCCAGCAGCCACGGAGGGGACAGGGCCTACAATGAGCAGTTCTTC.

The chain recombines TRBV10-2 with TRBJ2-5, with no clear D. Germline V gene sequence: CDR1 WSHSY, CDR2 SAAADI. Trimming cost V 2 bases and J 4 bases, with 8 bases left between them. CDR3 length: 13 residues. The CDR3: CASSEPVGETQYF. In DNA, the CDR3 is TGCGCCAGCAGTGAGCCCGTGGGAGAGACCCAGTACTTC.

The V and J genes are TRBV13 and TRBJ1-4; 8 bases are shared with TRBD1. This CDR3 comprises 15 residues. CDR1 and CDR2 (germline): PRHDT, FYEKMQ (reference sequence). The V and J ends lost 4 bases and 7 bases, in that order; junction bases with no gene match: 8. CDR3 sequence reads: CASSSRTGWSEKLFF. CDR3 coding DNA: TGTGCCAGCAGCTCCCGGACAGGGTGGAGTGAAAAACTGTTTTTT.

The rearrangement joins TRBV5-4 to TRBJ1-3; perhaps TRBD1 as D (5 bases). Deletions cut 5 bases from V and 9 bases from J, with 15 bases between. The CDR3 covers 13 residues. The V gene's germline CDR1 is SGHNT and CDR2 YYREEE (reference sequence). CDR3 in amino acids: CASRPGSAGTIYF. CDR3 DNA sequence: TGTGCCAGCAGACCAGGGTCGGCGGGCACCATATATTTT.

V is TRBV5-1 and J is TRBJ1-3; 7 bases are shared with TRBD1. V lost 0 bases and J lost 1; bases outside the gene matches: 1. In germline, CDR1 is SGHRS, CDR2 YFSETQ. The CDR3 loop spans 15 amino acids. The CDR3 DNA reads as TGCGCCAGCAGCTTGGAGGGGGCGTCTGGAAACACCATATATTTT. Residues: CASSLEGASGNTIYF.

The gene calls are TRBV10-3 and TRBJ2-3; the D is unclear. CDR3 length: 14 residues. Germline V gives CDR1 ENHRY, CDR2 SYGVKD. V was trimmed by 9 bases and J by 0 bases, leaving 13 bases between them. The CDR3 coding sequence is TGTGCCATGGCAAGGATTGCTAGCACAGATACGCAGTATTTT. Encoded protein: CAMARIASTDTQYF.

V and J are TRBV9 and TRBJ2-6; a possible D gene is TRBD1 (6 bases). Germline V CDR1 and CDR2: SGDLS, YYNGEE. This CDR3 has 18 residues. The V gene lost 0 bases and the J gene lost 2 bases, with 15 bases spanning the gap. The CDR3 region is CASSVDTRAGAGANVLTF. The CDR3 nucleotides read TGTGCCAGCAGCGTAGATACCAGGGCAGGGGCTGGGGCCAACGTCCTGACTTTC.

The CDR3 DNA sequence: TGTGCCAGCAGCTTGGGAGACAGGGGTGCGGAGACCCAGTACTTC. Translation: CASSLGDRGAETQYF. V usage is TRBV5-4 and J usage is TRBJ2-5; 8 bases match TRBD1. CDR3 length equals 15 residues. The germline V gene has CDR1 SGHNT and CDR2 YYREEE (reference sequence). After removal of 0 bases from V and 5 bases from J, the junction contained 6 bases not matched to a gene.

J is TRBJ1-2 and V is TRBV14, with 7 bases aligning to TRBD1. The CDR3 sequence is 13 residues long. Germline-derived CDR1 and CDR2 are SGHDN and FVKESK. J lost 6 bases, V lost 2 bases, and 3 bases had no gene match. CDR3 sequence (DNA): TGTGCCAGCAGCCAAAACAGGGGAGATGGCTACACCTTC. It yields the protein CASSQNRGDGYTF.

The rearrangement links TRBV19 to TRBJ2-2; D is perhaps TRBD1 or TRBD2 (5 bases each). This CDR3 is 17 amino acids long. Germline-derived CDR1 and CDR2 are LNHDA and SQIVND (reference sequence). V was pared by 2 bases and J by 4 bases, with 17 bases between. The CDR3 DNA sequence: TGTGCCAGTAGTATACAGGGAGATTCCCGATTCACCGGGGAGCTGTTTTTT. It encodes CASSIQGDSRFTGELFF. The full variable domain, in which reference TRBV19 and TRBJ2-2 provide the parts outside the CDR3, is DGGITQSPKYLFRKEGQNVTLSCEQNLNHDAMYWYRQDPGQGLRLIYYSQIVNDFQKGDIAEGYSVSREKKESFPLTVTSAQKNPTAFYLCASSIQGDSRFTGELFFGEGSRLTVL.